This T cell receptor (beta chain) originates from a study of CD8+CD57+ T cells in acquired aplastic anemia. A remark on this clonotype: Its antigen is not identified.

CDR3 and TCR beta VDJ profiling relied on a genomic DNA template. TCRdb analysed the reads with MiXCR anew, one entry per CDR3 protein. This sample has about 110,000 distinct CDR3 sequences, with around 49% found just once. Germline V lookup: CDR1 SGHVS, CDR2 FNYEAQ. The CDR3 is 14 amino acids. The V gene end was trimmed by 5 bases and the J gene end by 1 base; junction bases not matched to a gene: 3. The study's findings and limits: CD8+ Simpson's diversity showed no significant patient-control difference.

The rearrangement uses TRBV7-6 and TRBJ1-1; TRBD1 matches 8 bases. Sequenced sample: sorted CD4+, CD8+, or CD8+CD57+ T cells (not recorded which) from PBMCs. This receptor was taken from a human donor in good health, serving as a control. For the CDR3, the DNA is TGTGCCAGCAGCCTGGGACAGGCGAACACTGAAGCTTTCTTT. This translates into CASSLGQANTEAFF.